The 26 T cell receptor beta chains presented below share a single source sample, sequenced in a study of T cells after somatic rescue of genetic block. TCRdb's copy holds only in-frame clones and misses some; the assay was immunoSEQ multiplex PCR. The sample holds 70,000 to 85,000 clones, approximately 91% seen once. The sequenced sample consisted of peripheral blood mononuclear cells (PBMCs). The receptors derive from a man aged 25 to 40.

The rearrangement links TRBV2 to TRBJ2-3; 7 positions match TRBD2. V shed 4 bases and J 1 base; nucleotides not matched to a gene: 5. Germline V gene sequence: CDR1 SNHLY, CDR2 FYNNEI. This CDR3 contains 15 residues. The CDR3 DNA reads TGTGCCAGCAGTGGACGGGAGGCACGCACAGATACGCAGTATTTT. Its translation is CASSGREARTDTQYF.

V gene TRBV6-1 combines with J gene TRBJ2-5; possibly TRBD1 or TRBD2 for D (5 bases each). The length of the CDR3 is 13 residues. V lost 5 bases and J 4 bases, leaving 11 bases between the germline ends. Germline V gene sequence: CDR1 MNHNS, CDR2 SASEGT. The CDR3: CASSRTGGETQYF. The CDR3 nucleotides read TGTGCCAGCAGTCGGACTGGGGGAGAGACCCAGTACTTC.

V gene TRBV4-3 combines with J gene TRBJ2-1; no clear D. CDR1 and CDR2 (germline): LGHNA, YSLEER. CDR3 length: 14 residues. The V end was cut by 0 bases, the J end by 6 bases, with 9 bases between. The CDR3 DNA is TGCGCCAGCAGCCAAGAGTGGGTAGCCAATGAGCAGTTCTTC. Its protein is CASSQEWVANEQFF.

The chain is built from TRBV4-1 and TRBJ1-4; possibly TRBD1 for D (5 bases). Trimming shortened V by 4 bases and J by 0 bases, and 12 bases separated the two germline ends. CDR1 and CDR2 (germline): MGHRA, YSYEKL. This CDR3 is built from 16 residues. CDR3 loop: CASSPQGVTTNEKLFF. The CDR3 bases are TGCGCCAGCAGCCCGCAAGGGGTCACAACTAATGAAAAACTGTTTTTT.

V usage is TRBV6-1 and J usage is TRBJ2-1, with TRBD1 matching over 7 bases. This CDR3 contains 16 residues. After removal of 3 bases from V and 8 bases from J, the junction contained 13 bases not matched to a gene. Germline CDR1 reads MNHNS; CDR2 reads SASEGT. CDR3 DNA: TGTGCCAGCAGTGAGTCCCAGGAGACAGGGTTCTATGAGCAGTTCTTC. It is translated as CASSESQETGFYEQFF.

This clone is a singleton in its sample. The chain employs TRBV19 and TRBJ2-1; perhaps D is TRBD1 or TRBD2 (5 bases each). Germline-derived CDR1 and CDR2 are LNHDA and SQIVND (reference sequence). The CDR3 spans 14 residues. V lost 4 bases, J lost 7 bases, and 14 bases lay in between. In DNA form, the CDR3 reads TGTGCCAGTAGTAAGGGGACGGCAACTAATGAGCAGTTCTTC. Encoded protein: CASSKGTATNEQFF.

The CDR3 DNA reads TGTGCCAGCAGCTCCTTCGAAAGCTCTGGAAACACCATATATTTT. Protein product: CASSSFESSGNTIYF. The chain employs TRBV7-9 and TRBJ1-3; D is unclear. V gave up 4 bases and J gave up 0 bases, with 10 bases separating them. The CDR3 consists of 15 residues. CDR1 is SEHNR and CDR2 is FQNEAQ in the germline V gene (reference sequence).

The V call is TRBV7-2, the J call TRBJ2-7; 8 bases are shared with TRBD1. Germline values: CDR1 SGHTA, CDR2 FQGNSA. V was clipped by 5 bases and J by 3 bases; unmatched bases: 12. CDR3 length: 16 amino acids. This CDR3 is CASSPPGGQVFYEQYF. In DNA, the CDR3 is TGTGCCAGCAGCCCCCCCGGGGGACAGGTCTTCTACGAGCAGTACTTC. Full variable domain (remainder filled in from reference TRBV7-2 and TRBJ2-7): GAGVSQSPSNKVTEKGKDVELRCDPISGHTALYWYRQSLGQGLEFLIYFQGNSAPDKSGLPSDRFSAERTGGSVSTLTIQRTQQEDSAVYLCASSPPGGQVFYEQYFGPGTRLTVT.

This chain connects TRBV7-7 to TRBJ2-7; possible D gene TRBD1, 5 bases. V lost 1 base and J 0 bases, leaving 10 bases between the germline ends. This CDR3 comprises 15 residues. Germline lookup yields CDR1 SSHAT and CDR2 FNYEAQ (reference sequence). DNA for the CDR3: TGTGCCAGCAGCTTAGGTCCAGGACACTCCTACGAGCAGTACTTC. Translation gives CASSLGPGHSYEQYF. The full variable domain, its missing parts supplied by reference TRBV7-7 and TRBJ2-7, is GAGVSQSPRYKVTKRGQDVTLRCDPISSHATLYWYQQALGQGPEFLTYFNYEAQPDKSGLPSDRFSAERPEGSISTLTIQRTEQRDSAMYRCASSLGPGHSYEQYFGPGTRLTVT.

This clone was recorded once. The J gene is TRBJ2-7, the V gene TRBV15; D not certain. The CDR3 loop spans 15 amino acids. Germline V CDR1 and CDR2: LNHNV, YYDKDF (reference sequence). Trimming removed 2 bases at V and 3 bases at J, with 14 bases between. The CDR3 DNA follows: TGTGCCACCAGCAGATTCTCAGGAAGTAACTACGAGCAGTACTTC. Residues: CATSRFSGSNYEQYF. Supplemented by reference TRBV15 and TRBJ2-7, the full variable domain reads DAMVIQNPRYQVTQFGKPVTLSCSQTLNHNVMYWYQQKSSQAPKLLFHYYDKDFNNEADTPDNFQSRRPNTSFCFLDIRSPGLGDTAMYLCATSRFSGSNYEQYFGPGTRLTVT.

The V and J genes are TRBV18 and TRBJ2-2, with D unresolved. CDR3 length: 18 residues. Germline V gives CDR1 KGHSH, CDR2 LQKENI. Trimming left V 3 bases short and J 1 base short, with 18 bases between. The CDR3 loop is CASSPSIIPGRNTGELFF. The CDR3 coding sequence is TGTGCCAGCTCACCCAGTATCATTCCCGGCAGGAACACCGGGGAGCTGTTTTTT.

This chain connects TRBV27 to TRBJ1-5; tentatively, D is TRBD1 (5 bases). V was trimmed by 3 bases and J by 3 bases, leaving 12 bases between them. Per germline, CDR1 MNHEY and CDR2 SMNVEV (reference sequence). The CDR3 consists of 15 residues. The CDR3 is CASSFAGAYNQPQHF. The DNA for the CDR3 is TGTGCCAGCAGTTTCGCCGGGGCTTACAATCAGCCCCAGCATTTT.

The J gene is TRBJ2-6, the V gene TRBV7-7, with D possibly TRBD2 on 6 matching bases. The CDR3 covers 13 residues. Germline loops: CDR1 SSHAT, CDR2 FNYEAQ (reference sequence). The CDR3 DNA reads TGTGCTATCGGGGGAAAGGGGGCCAACGTCCTGACTTTC. Its translation: CAIGGKGANVLTF.

This clone appeared a single time. The chain employs TRBV21-1 and TRBJ2-7; the D call TRBD2 from the table was never checked on the DNA. TRBV21-1 is a pseudogene locus. The CDR3 runs 15 residues. CDR3 in DNA: TGTGCCAGCAGCCCTAGCGGAGAGCATTTCTACGAGCAGTACTTC. This encodes CASSPSGEHFYEQYF.

V and J are TRBV2 and TRBJ2-5; 7 bases agree with TRBD1. V shed 4 bases, J shed 5 bases, and the junction held 7 bases outside the gene matches. CDR3 length: 14 residues. CDR1 SNHLY and CDR2 FYNNEI come from the germline V gene. CDR3 nucleotide sequence: TGTGCCAGCAGTGCACACAGGGGCCGGGAGACCCAGTACTTC. This sequence encodes CASSAHRGRETQYF.

This chain uses TRBV19 with TRBJ2-2, with a weak D call TRBD1 (7 bases). The CDR3 runs to 15 residues. Germline V gene data show CDR1 as LNHDA and CDR2 as SQIVND (reference sequence). V was shortened by 3 bases and J by 6 bases, with 14 bases between the two germline ends. Here the CDR3 DNA reads TGTGCCAGTAGTATCGGCAGGGGGGTGGCCGGGGAGCTGTTTTTT. This codes for CASSIGRGVAGELFF.

This chain joins TRBV9 and TRBJ2-3, with D possibly being TRBD2 (5 bases). CDR1 and CDR2 (germline): SGDLS, YYNGEE. CDR3 length: 15 amino acids. The V end was cut by 4 bases, the J end by 0 bases, with 12 bases between. In DNA form, the CDR3 reads TGTGCCAGCAGCCGTCTCCGGGATAGCACAGATACGCAGTATTTT. Translating gives CASSRLRDSTDTQYF.

The gene calls are TRBV9 and TRBJ2-1, with D possibly matching TRBD2 (6 bases). V was clipped by 1 base and J by 0 bases, with 8 bases between them. The CDR3 covers 15 residues. CDR1 and CDR2 from the germline V gene are SGDLS and YYNGEE. The chain's CDR3 is CASSVWGDSYNEQFF. CDR3 nucleotide sequence: TGTGCCAGCAGCGTATGGGGGGACTCCTACAATGAGCAGTTCTTC.

This sequence joins TRBV25-1 and TRBJ1-2; 8 positions agree with TRBD1. The J segment lost 7 bases and the V segment lost 3 bases, leaving 4 bases of the junction unmatched. The CDR3 extends over 13 amino acids. The germline gives CDR1 MGHDK, CDR2 SYGVNS. CDR3 protein: CASSEPGGGGYTF. Written as DNA, the CDR3 is TGTGCCAGCAGTGAGCCAGGGGGCGGTGGCTACACCTTC.

This chain uses TRBV6-6 with TRBJ2-5, with D tentatively TRBD2 (7 bases). CDR3 size: 14 residues. CDR1 and CDR2 from the germline V gene are MNHNY and SVGAGI (reference sequence). V was cut by 0 bases and J by 5 bases, with 10 bases left in between. CDR3 DNA: TGTGCCAGCAGTTACTCGGGGGGGGCGGAGACCCAGTACTTC. It codes for CASSYSGGAETQYF.

The chain carries TRBV19 and TRBJ2-3; 8 bases align to TRBD2. The CDR3 extends over 15 amino acids. Germline V gene sequence: CDR1 LNHDA, CDR2 SQIVND (reference sequence). V trimming: 5 bases; J trimming: 4 bases; junction bases outside the gene matches: 8. This chain's CDR3 is CASSGGLAISDTQYF. Written as DNA, the CDR3 is TGTGCCAGTAGTGGTGGACTAGCCATTTCAGATACGCAGTATTTT.

The genes are TRBV7-2 and TRBJ2-7; 7 nucleotides line up with TRBD1. The CDR3 loop spans 15 amino acids. Germline V gene sequence: CDR1 SGHTA, CDR2 FQGNSA. Trimming cost V 5 bases and J 5 bases; bases outside gene matches: 12. Here the CDR3 DNA reads TGTGCCAGCAGCCGAGGACGGGAAGGGGGCCACGAGCAGTACTTC. It yields the protein CASSRGREGGHEQYF. Combining the CDR3 with reference TRBV7-2 and TRBJ2-7 gives the whole variable domain GAGVSQSPSNKVTEKGKDVELRCDPISGHTALYWYRQSLGQGLEFLIYFQGNSAPDKSGLPSDRFSAERTGGSVSTLTIQRTQQEDSAVYLCASSRGREGGHEQYFGPGTRLTVT.

This chain links TRBV9 with TRBJ1-1, with D unclear. The CDR3 runs 14 residues. In germline, CDR1 is SGDLS, CDR2 YYNGEE. The V and J ends lost 0 bases and 1 base respectively, with 7 bases between them. The CDR3 DNA is TGTGCCAGCAGCGTAGAGCCGACGAACACTGAAGCTTTCTTT. As protein: CASSVEPTNTEAFF. Based on the CDR3 plus reference TRBV9 and TRBJ1-1, the full variable domain is DSGVTQTPKHLITATGQRVTLRCSPRSGDLSVYWYQQSLDQGLQFLIQYYNGEERAKGNILERFSAQQFPDLHSELNLSSLELGDSALYFCASSVEPTNTEAFFGQGTRLTVV.

This rearrangement joins TRBV19 to TRBJ1-5; 8 positions agree with TRBD1. This CDR3 has 14 residues. CDR1 is LNHDA and CDR2 is SQIVND in the germline V gene (reference sequence). Trimming removed 5 bases from V and 7 bases from J; junction bases left unmatched: 7. The CDR3 here is CASSSGQGWQPQHF. Written as DNA, the CDR3 is TGTGCCAGTAGTTCCGGACAGGGTTGGCAGCCCCAGCATTTT.

The chain combines TRBV5-1 with TRBJ1-2; the D is unclear. V was cut by 2 bases and J by 0 bases, with 11 bases left in between. The CDR3 totals 15 residues. Germline CDR1 reads SGHRS; CDR2 reads YFSETQ. CDR3 loop: CASSFGDGTNYGYTF. CDR3 nucleotides: TGCGCCAGCAGCTTTGGGGATGGGACTAACTATGGCTACACCTTC.

This chain uses TRBV28 with TRBJ1-4, with a possible D match to TRBD1 (5 bases). The germline gives CDR1 MDHEN, CDR2 SYDVKM. This CDR3 has 12 residues. V lost 5 bases to trimming and J lost 8 bases, with 9 bases between them. The DNA of the CDR3 is TGTGCCAGCAGTGGGGGGGGAGAAAAACTGTTTTTT. Protein product: CASSGGGEKLFF. Variable domain in full (rest from reference TRBV28 and TRBJ1-4): DVKVTQSSRYLVKRTGEKVFLECVQDMDHENMFWYRQDPGLGLRLIYFSYDVKMKEKGDIPEGYSVSREKKERFSLILESASTNQTSMYLCASSGGGEKLFFGSGTQLSVL.